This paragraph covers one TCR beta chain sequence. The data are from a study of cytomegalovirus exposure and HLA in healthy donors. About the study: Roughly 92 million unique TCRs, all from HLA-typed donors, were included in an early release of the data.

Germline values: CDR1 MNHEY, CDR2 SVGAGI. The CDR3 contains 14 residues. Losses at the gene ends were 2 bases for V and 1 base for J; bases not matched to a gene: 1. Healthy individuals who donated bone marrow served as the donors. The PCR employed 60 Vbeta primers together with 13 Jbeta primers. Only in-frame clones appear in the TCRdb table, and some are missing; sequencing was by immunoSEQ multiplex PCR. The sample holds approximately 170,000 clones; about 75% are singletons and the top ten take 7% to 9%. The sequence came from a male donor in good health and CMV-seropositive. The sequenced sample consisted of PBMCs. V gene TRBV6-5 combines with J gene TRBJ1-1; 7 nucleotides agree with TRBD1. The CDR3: CASSYQGENTEAFF. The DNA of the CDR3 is TGTGCCAGCAGTTACCAGGGGGAGAACACTGAAGCTTTCTTT.